Given below is one TCR beta chain in context. Its specificity is not known. The data were obtained in a study of cytomegalovirus exposure and HLA in healthy donors. General study results and limits: Researchers reported from a later analysis that most CMV-associated TCR beta chains appeared HLA-restricted.

The PCR used 60 Vbeta and 13 Jbeta primers. Clones were read by immunoSEQ multiplex PCR, and TCRdb kept only the in-frame ones, dropping some. The sample lists roughly 180,000 clones; approximately 80% were seen once. The specimen was PBMCs. The source is a man between 18 and 29 years old in good health and CMV-seronegative.

The CDR3 DNA follows: TGTGCCAGCAGCTCACCGGGACAGGGACGCACAGATACGCAGTATTTT. Its translation is CASSSPGQGRTDTQYF. The V and J genes are TRBV7-9 and TRBJ2-3; 9 bases are a match to TRBD1. The V gene's germline CDR1 is SEHNR and CDR2 FQNEAQ (reference sequence). CDR3 size: 16 residues. Unmatched junction bases numbered 6, after V lost 4 bases and J lost 1 base.